The 32 T cell receptor beta chains in this list originate from one sample, sequenced in a study of blood T cell repertoires in COVID-19. Clones were sequenced by immunoSEQ multiplex PCR, and TCRdb holds only the in-frame ones, with some missing. The data show about 150,000 clones, with roughly 84% seen just once and over 2% held by the top ten. The source material was peripheral blood. The receptors here all came from a man in his sixties or seventies with acute or convalescent COVID-19.

The chain combines TRBV4-1 with TRBJ2-4, with 9 nucleotides matching TRBD1. Germline V gives CDR1 MGHRA, CDR2 YSYEKL. The CDR3 extends over 14 amino acids. The V segment lost 3 bases and the J segment 6 bases; nucleotides outside the gene matches: 3. This CDR3 reads CASSHPGQGNIQYF. As DNA, the CDR3 is TGCGCCAGCAGCCATCCGGGACAGGGAAACATTCAGTACTTC.

The rearrangement uses TRBV19 and TRBJ2-5, with 7 bases fitting TRBD1. This CDR3 region has 14 residues. Trimming removed 5 bases from V and 5 bases from J; junction bases left unmatched: 8. CDR1 is LNHDA, CDR2 SQIVND, per germline (reference sequence). The chain's CDR3 is CASSSATGTETQYF. CDR3 nucleotides: TGTGCCAGTAGTTCGGCGACAGGGACGGAGACCCAGTACTTC.

The rearrangement uses TRBV9 and TRBJ2-3, with 9 bases matching TRBD2. CDR1 SGDLS and CDR2 YYNGEE come from the germline V gene. Germline trimming cut 4 bases from V and 2 bases from J; bases unmatched to any gene: 14. This CDR3 is 18 amino acids long. CDR3 DNA: TGTGCCAGCAGCCTCTCGGGAGCGGGGGGCCGGGTCACAGATACGCAGTATTTT. Its translation is CASSLSGAGGRVTDTQYF.

CDR3 sequence: CASTSSGGVTKAFF. CDR3 bases: TGTGCCAGCACTTCGTCAGGGGGAGTAACTAAAGCTTTCTTT. The V call is TRBV9, the J call TRBJ1-1, with TRBD1 identical over 7 bases. Unmatched junction bases numbered 14, after V lost 6 bases and J lost 9 bases. Germline CDR1 and CDR2: SGDLS and YYNGEE. The length of the CDR3 is 14 residues.

The chain links TRBV6-6 to TRBJ1-6; D possibly corresponds to TRBD1 (5 bases). The ends were cut back, 6 bases at V and 9 bases at J, with 15 bases in the middle. CDR3 size: 14 residues. The V gene's germline CDR1 is MNHNY and CDR2 SVGAGI (reference sequence). In DNA form, the CDR3 reads TGTGCCAGCAGCCGGGGGGAGGGTAGTTCACCCCTCCACTTT. Translation gives CASSRGEGSSPLHF.

This clone came up once. V gene TRBV2 combines with J gene TRBJ1-1; maybe TRBD1 (5 bases). The germline CDR1 and CDR2 sequences are SNHLY and FYNNEI. CDR3 size: 13 residues. Trimming took 7 bases from V and 2 from J, leaving 11 bases between them. CDR3 sequence (DNA): TGTGCCAGCAACGGCAGGGCCAACACTGAAGCTTTCTTT. Its protein is CASNGRANTEAFF.

The CDR3 sequence: CATSRDQASAKETQYF. The CDR3 nucleotides are TGTGCCACCAGCAGAGATCAGGCTAGCGCGAAAGAGACCCAGTACTTC. The chain uses TRBV15 and TRBJ2-5; D perhaps matches TRBD2 (6 bases). The CDR3 runs 16 residues. V was pared by 0 bases and J by 3 bases, with 14 bases between. Germline CDR1 LNHNV, CDR2 YYDKDF (reference sequence).

A note on this clone: This CDR3 is also generated by other DNA sequences in the sample. This chain links TRBV19 with TRBJ2-5, with TRBD2 as a possible D gene (5 bases). This CDR3 contains 14 residues. From germline, CDR1 is LNHDA and CDR2 SQIVND (reference sequence). The germline V and J ends were trimmed by 2 bases and 3 bases, with 10 bases remaining between them. The chain's CDR3 is CASSITSEKETQYF. DNA of the CDR3: TGTGCCAGTAGTATAACTAGTGAGAAAGAGACCCAGTACTTC.

This rearrangement joins TRBV2 to TRBJ2-5, with 12 bases identical to TRBD2. Trimming cost V 6 bases and J 5 bases; bases outside gene matches: 10. Germline V gives CDR1 SNHLY, CDR2 FYNNEI. This CDR3 is 16 amino acids long. CDR3 loop: CASRGGLAGLRETQYF. The CDR3 DNA reads as TGTGCCAGCAGAGGGGGACTAGCGGGTCTCCGGGAGACCCAGTACTTC.

This clone was seen a single time. The chain joins TRBV2 to TRBJ2-7; D remains unclear. V gave up 7 bases and J gave up 8 bases, with 15 bases separating them. There are 12 residues in the CDR3. Germline values: CDR1 SNHLY, CDR2 FYNNEI. CDR3 sequence reads: CASNPRRSKQYF. DNA for the CDR3: TGTGCCAGCAACCCAAGGCGGTCCAAGCAGTACTTC.

Note on this clone: One end of the junction is discordant with germline, which a read error may explain. V usage is TRBV18 and J usage is TRBJ2-7, with D perhaps matching TRBD2 (7 bases). CDR3 size: 15 residues. Germline values: CDR1 KGHSH, CDR2 LQKENI. For the CDR3, the DNA is TGTGCCAGCTCAAAGCGGGACACCCTCTCCTACGGGCAGTACTTC. Protein sequence: CASSKRDTLSYGQYF.

The chain employs TRBV5-4 and TRBJ2-2; 7 bases are shared with TRBD1. Germline V CDR1 and CDR2: SGHNT, YYREEE (reference sequence). After removal of 0 bases from V and 1 base from J, the junction contained 3 bases not matched to a gene. This CDR3 region has 16 residues. This chain's CDR3 is CASSLVRGLNTGELFF. The CDR3 nucleotides are TGTGCCAGCAGCTTGGTCAGGGGGTTGAACACCGGGGAGCTGTTTTTT.

This clone came up once. V and J are TRBV19 and TRBJ1-5; D is possibly TRBD1 (5 bases). This CDR3 is 17 amino acids long. Germline CDR1 is LNHDA and CDR2 is SQIVND (reference sequence). The V end was cut by 10 bases, the J end by 0 bases, with 22 bases between. The CDR3 DNA follows: TGTGCCACGCAACGGGCCTCAAGGGGTTATAGCAATCAGCCCCAGCATTTT. Its protein is CATQRASRGYSNQPQHF.

The chain carries TRBV2 and TRBJ2-7; no definite D call. The germline V gene has CDR1 SNHLY and CDR2 FYNNEI. The CDR3 sequence is 13 residues long. V was cut by 4 bases and J by 2 bases, with 9 bases left in between. The CDR3 sequence: CASSVRRAYEQYF. DNA for the CDR3: TGTGCCAGCAGTGTAAGGAGAGCCTACGAGCAGTACTTC.

A remark on this clone: One end of the junction is discordant with germline, which a read error may explain. This rearrangement joins TRBV30 to TRBJ2-1; TRBD1 agrees at 11 bases. The CDR3 has 11 residues. Germline assignment: CDR1 GTSNPN and CDR2 SVGIG (reference sequence). CDR3 sequence reads: CGTGGYNEQFF. The CDR3 coding sequence is TGCGGGACAGGGGGTTACAATGAGCAGTTCTTC. Complete variable domain (other parts from reference TRBV30 and TRBJ2-1): SQTIHQWPATLVQPVGSPLSLECTVEGTSNPNLYWYRQAAGRGLQLLFYSVGIGQISSEVPQNLSASRPQDRQFILSSKKLLLSDSGFYLCGTGGYNEQFFGPGTRLTVL.

V usage is TRBV12-5 and J usage is TRBJ2-5, with 9 bases aligning to TRBD1. The CDR3 has 18 residues. V lost 7 bases to trimming and J lost 5 bases; unmatched junction nucleotides: 20. Germline lookup yields CDR1 LGHNT and CDR2 FRNRAP. The CDR3 region has the DNA TGTGCTAGTGCCCCTCCCCTCGGGACAGGGTTCGGGTTTGAGACCCAGTACTTC. It is translated as CASAPPLGTGFGFETQYF.

The V call is TRBV7-9, the J call TRBJ1-3; TRBD1 matches at 8 bases. The CDR3 extends over 16 amino acids. In germline, CDR1 is SEHNR, CDR2 FQNEAQ (reference sequence). Trimming at V came to 4 bases and at J to 0 bases, leaving 5 bases not matched to a gene. The CDR3 region is CASSSDRAVSGNTIYF. The CDR3 bases are TGTGCCAGCAGCTCGGACAGGGCGGTCTCTGGAAACACCATATATTTT. The whole variable domain, remainder taken from reference TRBV7-9 and TRBJ1-3, is DTGVSQNPRHKITKRGQNVTFRCDPISEHNRLYWYRQTLGQGPEFLTYFQNEAQLEKSRLLSDRFSAERPKGSFSTLEIQRTEQGDSAMYLCASSSDRAVSGNTIYFGEGSWLTVV.

Turning to this clone: Other DNA variants within this sample encode the same CDR3. The rearrangement links TRBV3-1 (or the pseudogene TRBV3-2) to TRBJ1-5; weak D call: TRBD1 (5 bases). The CDR3 spans 14 residues. CDR1 is LGHDT and CDR2 is YNNKEL in the germline V gene (reference sequence). V lost 3 bases, J lost 3 bases, and 9 bases lay in between. The CDR3 loop reads CASSQDTINQPQHF. The CDR3 DNA reads TGTGCCAGCAGCCAGGACACGATCAATCAGCCCCAGCATTTT.

The chain has TRBV3-1 (or the pseudogene TRBV3-2) and TRBJ2-5; 7 bases agree with TRBD1. The CDR3 has 14 residues. The V segment lost 7 bases and the J segment 9 bases; nucleotides outside the gene matches: 14. CDR1 and CDR2 from the germline V gene are LGHDT and YNNKEL (reference sequence). CDR3: CASTTIRQGSAQYF. In DNA, the CDR3 is TGTGCCAGCACCACCATACGACAGGGTTCGGCCCAGTACTTC.

The CDR3, as DNA: TGTGCCAGCACCGGACAGGCCCCCTCTGGGGCCAACGTCCTGACTTTC. Translating gives CASTGQAPSGANVLTF. The chain uses TRBV28 and TRBJ2-6; TRBD1 matches at 7 bases. In germline, CDR1 is MDHEN, CDR2 SYDVKM. The ends lost 7 bases at V and 0 bases at J; junction bases unmatched: 6. This CDR3 contains 16 residues.

CDR3 bases: TGTGCCAGCAGCCAAGAACTCTGGCAGGGGGACACTGAAGCTTTCTTT. This translates into CASSQELWQGDTEAFF. This chain links TRBV3-1 (or the pseudogene TRBV3-2) with TRBJ1-1; 7 bases line up with TRBD1. In germline, CDR1 is LGHDT, CDR2 YNNKEL (reference sequence). The CDR3 contains 16 residues. V shed 0 bases and J 3 bases; nucleotides not matched to a gene: 7.

This clone was observed a few times. V is TRBV19 and J is TRBJ2-5; 12 bases map to TRBD1. CDR1 and CDR2 (germline): LNHDA, SQIVND (reference sequence). This CDR3 is 15 amino acids long. J gave up 5 bases and V 6 bases, and 7 bases lay outside the gene matches. The CDR3 loop reads CASRTGTGGAETQYF. The CDR3 bases are TGTGCCAGTAGAACCGGGACAGGGGGCGCGGAGACCCAGTACTTC.

This chain uses TRBV5-1 with TRBJ1-1; D gene uncertain. The CDR3 is 14 amino acids. Germline CDR1 and CDR2: SGHRS and YFSETQ. Trimming took 7 bases from V and 5 from J, leaving 18 bases between them. The CDR3 DNA reads TGCGCCAGCGCTGCGGAGGGCGGGGAAACTGAAGCTTTCTTT. Translating it yields CASAAEGGETEAFF.

This clone was observed once. V usage is TRBV19 and J usage is TRBJ2-5; 13 nucleotides agree with TRBD2. Germline CDR1 reads LNHDA; CDR2 reads SQIVND (reference sequence). This CDR3 is built from 16 residues. V dropped 4 bases and J dropped 1; count of bases not matched to a gene: 3. In DNA, the CDR3 is TGTGCCAGTAGTAGAGGACTAGCGGGGGCCCAAGAGACCCAGTACTTC. This encodes CASSRGLAGAQETQYF.

The V and J genes are TRBV4-1 and TRBJ1-4, with 8 nucleotides matching TRBD1. Germline assignment: CDR1 MGHRA and CDR2 YSYEKL. V dropped 2 bases and J dropped 5; count of bases not matched to a gene: 13. The CDR3 runs to 18 residues. The DNA of the CDR3 is TGCGCCAGCAGCCAATATGTTCAGGGGGCTGTGACGAATGAAAAACTGTTTTTT. Its translation is CASSQYVQGAVTNEKLFF.

This chain uses TRBV18 with TRBJ1-1, with TRBD1 matching over 8 bases. The germline CDR1 and CDR2 sequences are KGHSH and LQKENI. Trimming cost V 4 bases and J 1 base; bases outside gene matches: 8. The CDR3 length is 16 residues. CDR3 in DNA: TGTGCCAGCTCACTAGGACAGGGACGCCCGAACACTGAAGCTTTCTTT. This sequence encodes CASSLGQGRPNTEAFF. Full variable domain (rest looked up from reference TRBV18 and TRBJ1-1): NAGVMQNPRHLVRRRGQEARLRCSPMKGHSHVYWYRQLPEEGLKFMVYLQKENIIDESGMPKERFSAEFPKEGPSILRIQQVVRGDSAAYFCASSLGQGRPNTEAFFGQGTRLTVV.

This chain uses TRBV7-9 with TRBJ2-3; 13 nucleotides align to TRBD2. The CDR3 spans 16 residues. Germline V gives CDR1 SEHNR, CDR2 FQNEAQ (reference sequence). V was pared by 4 bases and J by 5 bases, with 6 bases of the junction left unmatched. Here the CDR3 DNA reads TGTGCCAGCAGCTCGAGACTAGCGGGAGGCCTAGATACGCAGTATTTT. Encoded protein: CASSSRLAGGLDTQYF.

There are many counts of this clone. This chain connects TRBV7-8 to TRBJ2-7, with 8 bases identical to TRBD2. Germline V CDR1 and CDR2: SGHVS, FQNEAQ. CDR3 length: 13 residues. Losses at the gene ends were 5 bases for V and 5 bases for J; bases not matched to a gene: 5. CDR3 DNA sequence: TGTGCCAGCAGCCCTCCAGCGGGGGACGAGCAGTACTTC. As protein: CASSPPAGDEQYF.

This clone has only a few counts. V gene TRBV3-1 (or the pseudogene TRBV3-2) combines with J gene TRBJ1-5; no firm D call. CDR1 and CDR2 from the germline V gene are LGHDT and YNNKEL (reference sequence). The CDR3 extends over 13 amino acids. V lost 0 bases to trimming and J lost 7 bases, with 7 bases between them. CDR3 sequence: CASSQDVFQPQHF. The CDR3 nucleotides read TGTGCCAGCAGCCAAGACGTTTTCCAGCCCCAGCATTTT.

The J gene is TRBJ2-5, the V gene TRBV27, with 14 bases matching TRBD2. CDR3 length equals 16 residues. The junction had 6 bases not matched to a gene; V was cut back by 5 bases and J by 4 bases. Germline V gene lookup returns CDR1 MNHEY and CDR2 SMNVEV (reference sequence). CDR3 bases: TGTGCCAGCAGTCAGGGACTAGCGGGAGTGGGAGAGACCCAGTACTTC. As protein: CASSQGLAGVGETQYF.

The chain combines TRBV1 with TRBJ2-7; the D call TRBD2 from the table was never checked on the DNA. TRBV1 is tagged as a pseudogene. This CDR3 comprises 18 residues. The CDR3 sequence: CTSSPSPPRGRDHYEQYF. The CDR3 region has the DNA TGCACCAGCAGCCCCTCCCCGCCTCGCGGGAGGGACCACTACGAGCAGTACTTC.

This rearrangement joins TRBV6-5 to TRBJ1-1, with 8 bases matching TRBD1. The CDR3 contains 13 residues. CDR1 is MNHEY and CDR2 is SVGAGI in the germline V gene. V lost 4 bases and J lost 4; bases outside the gene matches: 2. The chain's CDR3 is CASSSQGATEAFF. The DNA of the CDR3 is TGTGCCAGCAGTTCCCAGGGGGCCACTGAAGCTTTCTTT.